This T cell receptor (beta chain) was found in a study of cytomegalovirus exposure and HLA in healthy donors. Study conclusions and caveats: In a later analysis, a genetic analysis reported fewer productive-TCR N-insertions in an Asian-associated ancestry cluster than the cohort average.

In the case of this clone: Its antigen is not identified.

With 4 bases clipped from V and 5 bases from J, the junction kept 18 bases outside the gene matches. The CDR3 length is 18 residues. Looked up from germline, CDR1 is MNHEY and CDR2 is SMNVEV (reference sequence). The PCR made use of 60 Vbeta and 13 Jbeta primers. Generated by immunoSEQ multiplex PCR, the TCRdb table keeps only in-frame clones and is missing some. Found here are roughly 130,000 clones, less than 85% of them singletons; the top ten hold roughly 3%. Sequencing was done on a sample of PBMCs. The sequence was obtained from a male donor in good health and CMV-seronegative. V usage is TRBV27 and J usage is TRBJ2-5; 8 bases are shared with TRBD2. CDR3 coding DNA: TGTGCCAGCAGTTCCCTTAGTATTGTCAGCGGGGGAGGGGAGACCCAGTACTTC. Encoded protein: CASSSLSIVSGGGETQYF.